The next 29 T cell receptor beta chains were all read from a single sample in a study of blood T cell repertoires in COVID-19. Sequencing was performed with immunoSEQ multiplex PCR; in TCRdb, only in-frame clones are kept and a portion is missing. The profile shows 120,000 to 150,000 clones, about 87% of them singletons. Sequenced sample: peripheral blood. These receptors originate from a woman aged 50 to 60 with active or convalescent COVID-19.

The J gene is TRBJ2-1, the V gene TRBV5-1, with 10 nucleotides matching TRBD2. The CDR3 sequence is 15 residues long. Germline assignment: CDR1 SGHRS and CDR2 YFSETQ. V lost 1 base and J lost 6; bases outside the gene matches: 4. Here the CDR3 reads CASSLSSGGLNEQFF. The DNA of the CDR3 is TGCGCCAGCAGCTTGTCTAGCGGGGGCCTCAATGAGCAGTTCTTC.

This clone appeared once. This same CDR3 is encoded by further DNA sequences in the sample. The chain is built from TRBV30 and TRBJ1-2; 10 bases fit TRBD1. This CDR3 spans 13 amino acids. V lost 2 bases, J lost 6 bases, and 3 bases stayed unmatched. Germline values: CDR1 GTSNPN, CDR2 SVGIG (reference sequence). CDR3 residues: CAWSPGTGDGYTF. CDR3 nucleotide sequence: TGTGCCTGGAGTCCAGGGACAGGGGATGGCTACACCTTC. Filled out from reference TRBV30 and TRBJ1-2, the complete variable domain reads SQTIHQWPATLVQPVGSPLSLECTVEGTSNPNLYWYRQAAGRGLQLLFYSVGIGQISSEVPQNLSASRPQDRQFILSSKKLLLSDSGFYLCAWSPGTGDGYTFGSGTRLTVV.

CDR3 sequence (DNA): TGTGCCAGCAGCCTCGGGACAGGGTGGGATGAAAAACTGTTTTTT. The encoded protein is CASSLGTGWDEKLFF. This chain links TRBV7-9 with TRBJ1-4, with 9 positions matching TRBD1. Per the germline V gene, CDR1 is SEHNR and CDR2 is FQNEAQ (reference sequence). V shed 5 bases and J 6 bases; nucleotides not matched to a gene: 7. The CDR3 has 15 residues.

The chain links TRBV28 to TRBJ1-1; TRBD1 matches 8 bases. J lost 1 base, V lost 5 bases, and 3 bases had no gene match. The CDR3 sequence is 14 residues long. Germline-derived CDR1 and CDR2 are MDHEN and SYDVKM. The CDR3 is CASSTGTGNTEAFF. The CDR3 DNA reads as TGTGCCAGCAGTACCGGGACAGGGAACACTGAAGCTTTCTTT.

CDR3 nucleotide sequence: TGTGCCAGCGCAACTGGCCAGGGGATATCTAATGAAAAACTGTTTTTT. This sequence encodes CASATGQGISNEKLFF. This chain connects TRBV7-2 to TRBJ1-4, with D possibly being TRBD1 (6 bases). V lost 8 bases and J 3 bases, leaving 19 bases between the germline ends. The V gene's germline CDR1 is SGHTA and CDR2 FQGNSA. The CDR3 spans 16 residues. Variable domain in full (rest from reference TRBV7-2 and TRBJ1-4): GAGVSQSPSNKVTEKGKDVELRCDPISGHTALYWYRQSLGQGLEFLIYFQGNSAPDKSGLPSDRFSAERTGGSVSTLTIQRTQQEDSAVYLCASATGQGISNEKLFFGSGTQLSVL.

The chain combines TRBV7-9 with TRBJ1-2; D may be TRBD1 (6 bases). The V and J ends lost 0 bases and 8 bases respectively, with 10 bases between them. CDR1 is SEHNR, CDR2 FQNEAQ, per germline (reference sequence). The CDR3 sequence is 13 residues long. The CDR3 DNA sequence: TGTGCCAGCAGCTTAGCGGGACAAGGGGGCTACACCTTC. Protein sequence: CASSLAGQGGYTF.

V gene TRBV18 combines with J gene TRBJ2-3, with 15 bases identical to TRBD2. The V and J ends lost 1 base and 5 bases, in that order; junction bases with no gene match: 7. The V gene's germline CDR1 is KGHSH and CDR2 LQKENI. The CDR3 extends over 18 amino acids. The CDR3 loop reads CASSPRGLAGGRGDTQYF. The DNA of the CDR3 is TGTGCCAGCTCACCACGTGGACTAGCGGGGGGGCGAGGAGATACGCAGTATTTT.

This clone was seen a handful of times. The gene calls are TRBV6-2 or TRBV6-3 and TRBJ1-5; TRBD1 aligns across 9 bases. V shed 4 bases, J shed 9 bases, and the junction held 13 bases outside the gene matches. This CDR3 region has 16 residues. The germline CDR1 and CDR2 sequences are MNHEY and SVGEGT. In DNA, the CDR3 is TGTGCCAGCAGTTCACATACGGGGGGACAGGGTCCGCCCCAGCATTTT. Protein: CASSSHTGGQGPPQHF.

The rearrangement uses TRBV28 and TRBJ1-2; D is undetermined. Germline CDR1 and CDR2: MDHEN and SYDVKM. The CDR3 totals 13 residues. The ends were cut back, 6 bases at V and 7 bases at J, with 15 bases in the middle. CDR3 nucleotide sequence: TGTGCCAGCAGGGCACCCCCGGAGGGTGGCTACACCTTC. It encodes CASRAPPEGGYTF.

The chain joins TRBV27 to TRBJ1-4; no clear D gene. Germline V gene lookup returns CDR1 MNHEY and CDR2 SMNVEV (reference sequence). V lost 2 bases to trimming and J lost 4 bases, with 8 bases between them. This CDR3 region has 14 residues. The CDR3 here is CASSLGQINEKLFF. DNA of the CDR3: TGTGCCAGCAGTTTAGGGCAGATTAATGAAAAACTGTTTTTT.

The J gene is TRBJ1-2, the V gene TRBV5-1; 8 bases align to TRBD1. V shed 3 bases, J shed 6 bases, and the junction held 4 bases outside the gene matches. This CDR3 is 13 amino acids long. CDR1 is SGHRS and CDR2 is YFSETQ in the germline V gene. The CDR3 protein is CASSSGGIDGYTF. The CDR3 DNA reads TGCGCCAGCAGCTCAGGGGGCATAGATGGCTACACCTTC.

CDR3 coding DNA: TGTGCCAGCAGTAGGGGTATCTCCTACAATGAGCAGTTCTTC. This gives the protein CASSRGISYNEQFF. The chain links TRBV9 to TRBJ2-1, with a possible D match to TRBD1 (5 bases). The CDR3 spans 14 residues. From germline, CDR1 is SGDLS and CDR2 YYNGEE. V was trimmed by 5 bases and J by 0 bases, leaving 9 bases between them.

The gene calls are TRBV6-5 and TRBJ1-1; 7 bases are shared with TRBD1. Germline CDR1 MNHEY, CDR2 SVGAGI. J gave up 2 bases and V 6 bases, and 6 bases lay outside the gene matches. CDR3 length: 14 amino acids. The CDR3 DNA sequence: TGTGCCAGCAGGACGACAGGGCGCAACACTGAAGCTTTCTTT. Protein product: CASRTTGRNTEAFF.

The rearrangement joins TRBV27 to TRBJ1-1; 9 positions agree with TRBD1. Losses at the gene ends were 8 bases for V and 0 bases for J; bases not matched to a gene: 16. Germline CDR1 reads MNHEY; CDR2 reads SMNVEV (reference sequence). The CDR3 contains 18 residues. The CDR3 DNA reads TGTGCCAGCGGGACAGTCTTACAGGGGGCAAGAATGAACACTGAAGCTTTCTTT. Translated, it gives CASGTVLQGARMNTEAFF.

This rearrangement joins TRBV11-2 to TRBJ1-1; the D gene is possibly TRBD1 (6 bases). The CDR3 sequence is 13 residues long. Trimming shortened V by 4 bases and J by 5 bases, and 11 bases separated the two germline ends. Germline assignment: CDR1 SGHAT and CDR2 FQNNGV. The CDR3 loop is CASSSQGFTEAFF. The CDR3 DNA is TGTGCCAGCAGCTCCCAGGGGTTTACTGAAGCTTTCTTT.

V is TRBV5-5 and J is TRBJ1-1; D is ambiguous. The V end lost 0 bases, the J end lost 2 bases, and 8 bases lay between the germline ends. The CDR3 sequence is 14 residues long. Germline V gene lookup returns CDR1 SGHKS and CDR2 YYEKEE (reference sequence). The CDR3 DNA follows: TGTGCCAGCAGCTTGGACAGCCTTAACACTGAAGCTTTCTTT. As protein: CASSLDSLNTEAFF.

The rearrangement joins TRBV7-9 to TRBJ1-1, with 8 bases aligning to TRBD1. J was trimmed by 4 bases and V by 3 bases; bases with no gene match: 1. Germline CDR1 and CDR2: SEHNR and FQNEAQ (reference sequence). The CDR3 sequence is 13 residues long. In nucleotides, the CDR3 is TGTGCCAGCAGCTTGACAGGGGCCACTGAAGCTTTCTTT. This codes for CASSLTGATEAFF.

The V call is TRBV29-1, the J call TRBJ1-1; 9 bases align to TRBD1. Per the germline V gene, CDR1 is SQVTM and CDR2 is ANQGSEA. This CDR3 comprises 13 residues. The ends lost 5 bases at V and 4 bases at J; junction bases unmatched: 5. CDR3 bases: TGCAGCGTTCGACGGGACAGGGTCACTGAAGCTTTCTTT. This codes for CSVRRDRVTEAFF.

The CDR3 sequence is CASGLTGGNEQFF. The CDR3, as DNA: TGTGCCAGCGGGTTGACAGGGGGGAATGAGCAGTTCTTC. The chain couples TRBV3-1 (or the pseudogene TRBV3-2) to TRBJ2-1, with 9 bases identical to TRBD1. The CDR3 contains 13 residues. Germline assignment: CDR1 LGHDT and CDR2 YNNKEL (reference sequence). J was trimmed by 7 bases and V by 8 bases; bases with no gene match: 6.

V is TRBV18 and J is TRBJ2-3, with 11 bases matching TRBD1. This CDR3 contains 16 residues. The germline V gene encodes CDR1 KGHSH and CDR2 LQKENI. Trimming cost V 3 bases and J 3 bases; bases outside gene matches: 5. The CDR3 region has the DNA TGTGCCAGCTCACCGGGACAGGGGGTGGTGACAGATACGCAGTATTTT. This encodes CASSPGQGVVTDTQYF.

The V gene is TRBV4-1, the J gene TRBJ2-7; 13 bases are a match to TRBD2. V shed 2 bases and J 6 bases; nucleotides not matched to a gene: 13. Germline CDR1 is MGHRA and CDR2 is YSYEKL. This CDR3 contains 18 residues. CDR3 protein: CASSQTSGRAIGGLEQYF. CDR3 in DNA: TGCGCCAGCAGCCAAACTAGCGGGAGGGCCATCGGAGGGCTCGAGCAGTACTTC.

This rearrangement joins TRBV29-1 to TRBJ1-2; TRBD1 is a possible D gene (6 bases). Germline CDR1 reads SQVTM; CDR2 reads ANQGSEA. The CDR3 length is 12 residues. Trimming removed 1 base from V and 9 bases from J, with 12 bases in between. CDR3: CSVEGTERSYTF. The DNA for the CDR3 is TGCAGCGTTGAAGGGACAGAGAGGAGCTACACCTTC.

The chain recombines TRBV19 with TRBJ1-5, with D tentatively TRBD1 (5 bases). Per germline, CDR1 LNHDA and CDR2 SQIVND (reference sequence). The CDR3 has 15 residues. Between the trimmed V and J ends, which lost 0 bases and 11 bases, there was a span of 17 bases. CDR3 sequence (DNA): TGTGCCAGTAGTATAGAGGGCAGGGTAAGGAGAACCCAGCATTTT. It codes for CASSIEGRVRRTQHF.

This chain uses TRBV6-6 with TRBJ2-3, with D possibly being TRBD2 (7 bases). V dropped 9 bases and J dropped 6 bases, with 16 bases sitting between them. Germline V lookup: CDR1 MNHNY, CDR2 SVGAGI (reference sequence). The CDR3 runs 13 residues. CDR3 residues: CASSGAGVDTQYF. CDR3 DNA sequence: TGTGCCAGTTCAGGGGCGGGAGTGGATACGCAGTATTTT.

This rearrangement joins TRBV18 to TRBJ2-1, with 7 bases lining up with TRBD2. Germline CDR1 is KGHSH and CDR2 is LQKENI. With 3 bases clipped from V and 9 bases from J, the junction kept 5 bases outside the gene matches. The CDR3 consists of 13 residues. CDR3 sequence: CASSPLREIEQFF. The CDR3 DNA follows: TGTGCCAGCTCACCCCTGCGGGAGATTGAGCAGTTCTTC. Complete variable domain (other parts from reference TRBV18 and TRBJ2-1): NAGVMQNPRHLVRRRGQEARLRCSPMKGHSHVYWYRQLPEEGLKFMVYLQKENIIDESGMPKERFSAEFPKEGPSILRIQQVVRGDSAAYFCASSPLREIEQFFGPGTRLTVL.

This clone has more than one count but fewer than ten. This chain's CDR3 is CASSLGQNNQPQHF. DNA of the CDR3: TGTGCCAGCAGTTTGGGGCAGAATAATCAGCCCCAGCATTTT. The V call is TRBV28, the J call TRBJ1-5, with D perhaps TRBD1 (5 bases). This CDR3 is built from 14 residues. The germline CDR1 and CDR2 sequences are MDHEN and SYDVKM. V was trimmed by 3 bases and J by 4 bases, leaving 10 bases between them.

The genes are TRBV20-1 and TRBJ1-5; tentatively, D is TRBD1 (6 bases). The CDR3 totals 14 residues. Trimming took off 3 bases at V and 4 bases at J, with 13 bases between the two ends. Germline CDR1 is DFQATT and CDR2 is SNEGSKA (reference sequence). The CDR3 is CSASEGQNNQPQHF. The CDR3 DNA reads as TGCAGTGCTAGTGAAGGACAGAATAATCAGCCCCAGCATTTT.

The chain couples TRBV5-6 to TRBJ2-7, with D perhaps TRBD1 (5 bases). V lost 0 bases and J 2 bases, leaving 9 bases between the germline ends. This CDR3 region has 14 residues. In germline, CDR1 is SGHDT, CDR2 YYEEEE. The CDR3 DNA sequence: TGTGCCAGCAGCTTGGTGCAGGGTCCCTACGAGCAGTACTTC. It codes for CASSLVQGPYEQYF.

The V call is TRBV15, the J call TRBJ1-1; D gene ambiguous. Germline CDR1 is LNHNV and CDR2 is YYDKDF (reference sequence). V lost 0 bases to trimming and J lost 7 bases, with 12 bases between them. The CDR3 loop spans 14 amino acids. CDR3 sequence reads: CATSREVGVYEAFF. The CDR3 coding sequence is TGTGCCACCAGCAGAGAGGTGGGCGTATATGAAGCTTTCTTT.